Detailed here is one T cell receptor beta chain. Germline V CDR1 and CDR2: SGHAT, FQNNGV. V was pared by 4 bases and J by 6 bases, with 8 bases between. This CDR3 region has 12 residues. The sample originates from a study of blood T cell repertoires in COVID-19. As for the study in general: The origin of the acute and convalescent COVID-19 samples was the United States, Italy and Spain. Sample material is recorded as cDNA or gDNA derived from T cells, B-cell-depleted T cells, or PBMCs.

How the authors handled the data: Nucleated cell number was recorded as an estimate derived from reference gene primer amplification. Here immunoSEQ multiplex PCR was the method, and the copy in TCRdb shows in-frame clones only, minus some. V, J and clone size are those of that table, while D and trimming were read from the DNA. There are under 250,000 clones in the sample; around 80% occur only once, and more than 5.5% lies in the top ten. Source material: peripheral blood. This chain links TRBV11-2 with TRBJ2-3; the D is unclear. This clonotype was obtained from a human donor in a cohort sampled during active COVID-19. Here the CDR3 reads CASSSIRDTQYF. The DNA for the CDR3 is TGTGCCAGCAGCTCCATTCGGGATACGCAGTATTTT.